Listed below are T cell receptor beta chains from one sample, sequenced in a study of technical replicates of blood from several donors. TCRdb's copy holds only in-frame clones and misses some; the assay was immunoSEQ multiplex PCR. The top ten hold 0.41% of the sample, which has roughly 80,000 clones, 75% to 90% seen once. Sequenced material: T cells isolated from PBMCs. Receptor source: a human donor in good health. Each CDR3 is given with its conserved first and last residue. A D gene is named only where the DNA matches it firmly. Clone size is stated in some rows and not others, as once, few, many or a class when expanded.

j_gene,abundance,d_gene,v_gene,CDR3aa,CDR3nt
TRBJ2-1,-,-,TRBV6-1,CASRNRGTYNEQFF,TGTGCCAGCAGAAACCGAGGGACTTACAATGAGCAGTTCTTC
TRBJ2-1,-,TRBD2,TRBV11-3,CASSSPGLAVYNEQFF,TGTGCCAGCAGTTCTCCGGGACTAGCGGTCTACAATGAGCAGTTCTTC
TRBJ1-1,-,-,TRBV6-6,CASSYEGTENTEAFF,TGTGCCAGCAGTTACGAAGGGACTGAGAACACTGAAGCTTTCTTT
TRBJ1-1,few,-,TRBV11-3,CASSFTRNTEAFF,TGTGCCAGCAGCTTTACCAGGAACACTGAAGCTTTCTTT
TRBJ2-2,-,-,TRBV28,CASNKKQGRVTGELFF,TGTGCCAGCAATAAGAAACAGGGAAGAGTGACCGGGGAGCTGTTTTTT
TRBJ1-5,few,-,TRBV10-3,CAISASTTSNQPQHF,TGTGCCATCAGTGCCTCAACTACAAGCAATCAGCCCCAGCATTTT
TRBJ2-1,-,-,TRBV7-7,CASSLSVAEQNEQFF,TGTGCTAGCAGCTTATCAGTGGCGGAGCAGAATGAGCAGTTCTTC
TRBJ2-1,-,-,TRBV27,CASSLSARGFVNEQFF,TGTGCCAGCAGTCTTTCGGCCAGGGGATTTGTCAATGAGCAGTTCTTC
TRBJ1-2,-,-,TRBV30,CAWSVGTRVVNYGYTF,TGTGCCTGGAGTGTAGGTACTAGGGTCGTGAACTATGGCTACACCTTC
TRBJ1-2,-,-,TRBV9,CASSVSGSFRGYTF,TGTGCCAGCAGCGTAAGCGGTAGCTTTAGGGGCTACACCTTC
TRBJ1-2,-,-,TRBV9,CASKAASRDYGYTF,TGTGCCAGCAAGGCGGCTTCCCGGGATTATGGCTACACCTTC
TRBJ2-3,few,-,TRBV15,CATSSSPGARTDTQYF,TGTGCCACCAGCAGTAGTCCTGGGGCCCGCACAGATACGCAGTATTTT
TRBJ1-2,-,-,TRBV9,CASQGNGYGYTF,TGTGCCAGTCAGGGTAATGGCTATGGCTACACCTTC
TRBJ2-1,-,TRBD2,TRBV30,CATRLAGDYEQFF,TGTGCCACCCGACTAGCGGGAGATTATGAGCAGTTCTTC
TRBJ2-1,-,TRBD2,TRBV4-3,CASSQWTSPEQFF,TGCGCCAGCAGCCAATGGACTAGCCCTGAGCAGTTCTTC
TRBJ2-2,-,-,TRBV4-2,CASSQDRGFSPTGELFF,TGTGCCAGCAGCCAAGATCGGGGGTTCTCCCCCACCGGGGAGCTGTTTTTT
TRBJ2-7,-,TRBD2,TRBV5-1,CASSSGGLAYEQYF,TGCGCCAGCAGCTCGGGAGGTCTAGCGTACGAGCAGTACTTC
TRBJ1-1,-,TRBD1,TRBV6-5,CASSLQGAGTEAFF,TGTGCCAGCAGTCTACAGGGGGCTGGCACTGAAGCTTTCTTT
TRBJ2-2,-,TRBD2,TRBV5-4,CASSLISAGDTGELFF,TGTGCCAGCAGCCTGATATCAGCGGGGGACACCGGGGAGCTGTTTTTT
TRBJ2-1,-,TRBD2,TRBV30,CAWSPTSGRTSFYNEQFF,TGTGCCTGGAGTCCGACTAGCGGGAGAACCTCCTTCTACAATGAGCAGTTCTTC
TRBJ1-1,-,-,TRBV27,CASSLSGGFTTEAFF,TGTGCCAGCAGTTTATCTGGCGGGTTTACCACTGAAGCTTTCTTT
TRBJ2-2,-,-,TRBV4-2,CASSHTGPGELFF,TGTGCCAGCAGTCATACAGGCCCCGGGGAGCTGTTTTTT
TRBJ1-4,-,-,TRBV5-1,CASSLGQEKLFF,TGCGCCAGCAGCTTGGGACAGGAAAAACTGTTTTTT
TRBJ2-3,-,TRBD2,TRBV19,CASSTKLAGGRVDTQYF,TGTGCCAGTAGCACTAAACTAGCGGGAGGCCGGGTAGATACGCAGTATTTT
TRBJ2-5,-,TRBD2,TRBV6-5,CASSYSETSGGFYF,TGTGCCAGCAGTTACTCGGAGACTAGCGGGGGATTTTACTTC
TRBJ2-2,-,-,TRBV6-5,CARASDTGELFF,TGTGCCCGAGCCTCGGACACCGGGGAGCTGTTTTTT
TRBJ1-2,-,-,TRBV27,CASSYDPAGYGYTF,TGTGCCAGCAGTTACGACCCGGCGGGCTATGGCTACACCTTC
TRBJ2-3,-,TRBD2,TRBV28,CASSSVAGVKRDTQYF,TGTGCCAGCAGTTCTGTTGCGGGGGTGAAACGAGATACGCAGTATTTT
TRBJ1-2,-,TRBD1,TRBV11-1,CASSLEGQGGGYTF,TGTGCCAGCAGCTTAGAGGGACAGGGAGGCGGCTACACCTTC
TRBJ2-7,-,TRBD2,TRBV7-2,CASSLAGGLAGFEQYF,TGTGCCAGCAGCTTAGCGGGGGGACTAGCGGGATTCGAGCAGTACTTC
TRBJ2-3,-,-,TRBV11-2,CASSSQTDTQYF,TGTGCCAGCAGCTCCCAGACAGATACGCAGTATTTT
TRBJ1-2,-,-,TRBV6-6,CASSYSEEGYTF,TGTGCCAGCAGTTACTCGGAGGAGGGCTACACCTTC
TRBJ2-7,-,TRBD2,TRBV29-1,CSVVPSGRAYGEQYF,TGCAGCGTTGTACCTAGCGGGAGGGCCTATGGAGAGCAGTACTTC
TRBJ2-5,-,-,TRBV19,CASGTPKETQYF,TGTGCCAGTGGGACTCCAAAAGAGACCCAGTACTTC
TRBJ2-1,-,-,TRBV27,CASSSFSRDSYNEQFF,TGTGCCAGCAGTTCTTTTTCCCGGGACTCCTACAATGAGCAGTTCTTC
TRBJ2-3,-,TRBD2,TRBV4-2,CASSQGPWGTSGRTSTDTQYF,TGTGCCAGCAGCCAAGGGCCCTGGGGGACTAGCGGGCGCACTAGCACAGATACGCAGTATTTT
TRBJ2-3,-,TRBD2,TRBV7-9,CASSDWEREDRDTQYF,TGTGCCAGCAGCGATTGGGAGCGGGAGGATCGAGATACGCAGTATTTT
TRBJ2-1,-,TRBD2,TRBV19,CASSKGLAYTYNEQFF,TGTGCCAGTAGCAAGGGACTAGCTTACACCTACAATGAGCAGTTCTTC
TRBJ1-5,few,-,TRBV5-8,CAGYGRPNQPQHF,TGTGCCGGGTACGGCAGGCCAAATCAGCCCCAGCATTTT
TRBJ2-2,-,TRBD2,TRBV30,CAWIGLAGVVNTGELFF,TGTGCCTGGATCGGGCTAGCGGGAGTAGTGAACACCGGGGAGCTGTTTTTT
TRBJ2-3,-,-,TRBV27,CASSQTNPAHTQYF,TGTGCCAGCAGTCAGACTAACCCGGCACATACGCAGTATTTT
TRBJ2-5,few,TRBD1,TRBV6-6,CASSYGQGQETQYF,TGTGCCAGCAGCTATGGACAGGGCCAAGAGACCCAGTACTTC
TRBJ1-2,-,-,TRBV28,CASSIEPGRGALHYGYTF,TGTGCCAGCAGTATAGAACCCGGCCGGGGGGCGCTTCACTATGGCTACACCTTC
TRBJ2-3,few,-,TRBV9,CASSVWFGETDTQYF,TGTGCCAGCAGCGTATGGTTCGGGGAAACAGATACGCAGTATTTT